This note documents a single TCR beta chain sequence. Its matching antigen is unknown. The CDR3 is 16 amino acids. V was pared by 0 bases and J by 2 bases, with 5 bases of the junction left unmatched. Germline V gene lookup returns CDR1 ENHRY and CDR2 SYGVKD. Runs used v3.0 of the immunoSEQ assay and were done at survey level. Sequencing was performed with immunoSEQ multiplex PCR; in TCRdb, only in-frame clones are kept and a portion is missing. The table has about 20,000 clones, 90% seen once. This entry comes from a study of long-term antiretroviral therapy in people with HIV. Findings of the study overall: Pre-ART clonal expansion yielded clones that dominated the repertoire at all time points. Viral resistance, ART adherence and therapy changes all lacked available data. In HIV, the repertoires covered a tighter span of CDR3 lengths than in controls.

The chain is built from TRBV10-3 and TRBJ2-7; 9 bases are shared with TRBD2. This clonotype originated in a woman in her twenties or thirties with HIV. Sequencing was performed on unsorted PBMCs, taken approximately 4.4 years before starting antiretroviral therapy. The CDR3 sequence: CAISESMERGAYEQYF. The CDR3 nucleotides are TGTGCCATCAGTGAGTCGATGGAGCGGGGGGCCTACGAGCAGTACTTC.